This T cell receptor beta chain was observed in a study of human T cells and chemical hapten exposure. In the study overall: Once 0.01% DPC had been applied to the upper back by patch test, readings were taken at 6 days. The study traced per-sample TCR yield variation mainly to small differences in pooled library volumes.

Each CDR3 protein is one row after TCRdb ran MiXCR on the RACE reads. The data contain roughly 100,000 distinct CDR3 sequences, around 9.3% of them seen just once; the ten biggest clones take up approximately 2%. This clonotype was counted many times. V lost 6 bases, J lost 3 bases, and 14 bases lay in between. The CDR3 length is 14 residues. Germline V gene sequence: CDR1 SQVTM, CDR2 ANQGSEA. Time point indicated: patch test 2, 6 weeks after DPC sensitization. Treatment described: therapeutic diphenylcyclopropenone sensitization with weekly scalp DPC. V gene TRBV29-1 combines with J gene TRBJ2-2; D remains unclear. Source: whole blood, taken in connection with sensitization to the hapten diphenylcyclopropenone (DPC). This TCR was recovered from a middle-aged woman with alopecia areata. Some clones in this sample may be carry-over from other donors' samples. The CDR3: CSVTGPRDTGELFF. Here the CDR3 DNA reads TGCAGCGTCACGGGCCCCCGGGACACCGGGGAGCTGTTTTTT.